Listed here are 25 T cell receptor beta chains from one sample, sequenced in a study of T cell changes during pregnancy in multiple sclerosis. Data came from immunoSEQ multiplex PCR; TCRdb stores just in-frame clones and leaves some out. The sample consists of 65,000 to 95,000 clones, approximately 90% of them appearing once. The sequences come from peripheral blood, collected before pregnancy. Source of these receptors: a female donor with multiple sclerosis, enrolled in a pregnancy study.

The chain couples TRBV7-6 to TRBJ2-1; D is unresolved. The CDR3 is 14 amino acids. The V and J ends lost 5 bases and 10 bases respectively, with 18 bases between them. Germline CDR1 is SGHVS and CDR2 is FNYEAQ. CDR3 sequence (DNA): TGTGCCAGCAGCCACCTATCACGTAATACGGAGCAGTTCTTC. It is translated as CASSHLSRNTEQFF.

This clone has just a few counts. The chain employs TRBV5-4 and TRBJ1-2; D uncertain. V was cut by 2 bases and J by 9 bases, with 17 bases left in between. Germline V gene sequence: CDR1 SGHNT, CDR2 YYREEE (reference sequence). The CDR3 is made up of 14 amino acids. CDR3 in DNA: TGTGCCAGCAGCTTTGGGCTGTCACCGGTTAGCTACACCTTC. As protein: CASSFGLSPVSYTF.

The V and J genes are TRBV5-1 and TRBJ2-1; D is ambiguous. The CDR3 contains 13 residues. CDR1 SGHRS and CDR2 YFSETQ come from the germline V gene. The ends were cut back, 0 bases at V and 8 bases at J, with 9 bases in the middle. CDR3 region: CASSLAQLDEQFF. For the CDR3, the DNA is TGCGCCAGCAGCTTGGCCCAACTCGATGAGCAGTTCTTC.

This chain links TRBV27 with TRBJ1-1; no reliable D call. The germline CDR1 and CDR2 sequences are MNHEY and SMNVEV (reference sequence). The CDR3 extends over 13 amino acids. V was trimmed by 2 bases and J by 1 base, leaving 5 bases between them. Here the CDR3 DNA reads TGTGCCAGCAGTTTACTCGGGAACACTGAAGCTTTCTTT. This translates into CASSLLGNTEAFF.

The chain has TRBV15 and TRBJ1-3; D not resolved. CDR3 length: 15 residues. Trimming took 5 bases from V and 0 from J, leaving 11 bases between them. The germline V gene encodes CDR1 LNHNV and CDR2 YYDKDF (reference sequence). CDR3 residues: CATSFLRYSGNTIYF. CDR3 DNA sequence: TGTGCCACCAGCTTCCTCAGGTACTCTGGAAACACCATATATTTT.

This clone was seen once. CDR3 DNA: TGTGCGATCGGTGGAGGGGGCGACGCAGATACGCAGTATTTT. The encoded protein is CAIGGGGDADTQYF. This chain connects TRBV9 to TRBJ2-3; D is perhaps TRBD1 (7 bases). Germline CDR1 is SGDLS and CDR2 is YYNGEE. The CDR3 consists of 14 residues.

J is TRBJ1-5 and V is TRBV28; perhaps TRBD1 as D (5 bases). V was pared by 5 bases and J by 11 bases, with 31 bases between. From germline, CDR1 is MDHEN and CDR2 SYDVKM. CDR3 length equals 18 residues. In nucleotides, the CDR3 is TGTGCCAGCAGTCCGGGGTCGGGTTGGGGCAGCGGAGGAGGGTCCCAGCATTTT. Encoded protein: CASSPGSGWGSGGGSQHF.

V and J are TRBV7-9 and TRBJ2-3; 10 bases fit TRBD2. There are 16 residues in the CDR3. The junction had 9 bases not matched to a gene; V was cut back by 5 bases and J by 4 bases. Germline lookup yields CDR1 SEHNR and CDR2 FQNEAQ (reference sequence). In DNA, the CDR3 is TGTGCCAGCAGCCCCCTTCTAGCGGGGGCTCCAGATACGCAGTATTTT. Residues: CASSPLLAGAPDTQYF.

This chain connects TRBV4-1 to TRBJ1-5; D might be TRBD1 (6 bases). V was shortened by 5 bases and J by 2 bases, with 13 bases between the two germline ends. The germline CDR1 and CDR2 sequences are MGHRA and YSYEKL. There are 15 residues in the CDR3. Written as DNA, the CDR3 is TGCGCCAGCAGCTACAGGGAACGGGGCAATCAGCCCCAGCATTTT. Its translation is CASSYRERGNQPQHF.

The chain has TRBV7-2 and TRBJ1-5; no firm D call. V was cut by 2 bases and J by 9 bases, with 8 bases left in between. Germline-derived CDR1 and CDR2 are SGHTA and FQGNSA. The CDR3 is 12 residues long. CDR3 DNA: TGTGCCAGCAGCTTATACGGGTTGCCCCAGCATTTT. Translated: CASSLYGLPQHF.

This chain connects TRBV28 to TRBJ2-2; possible D gene TRBD1, 6 bases. CDR1 is MDHEN, CDR2 SYDVKM, per germline. With 8 bases removed from V and 2 bases from J, the gap between germline ends came to 18 bases. The CDR3 extends over 16 amino acids. CDR3 in amino acids: CASDGPRTDNTGELFF. CDR3 DNA: TGTGCCAGCGATGGACCTAGGACAGATAACACCGGGGAGCTGTTTTTT.

The chain couples TRBV19 to TRBJ1-2, with TRBD1 identical over 8 bases. Germline-derived CDR1 and CDR2 are LNHDA and SQIVND (reference sequence). The CDR3 is 17 residues long. The trim removed 7 bases at V and 4 bases at J, leaving 17 bases unmatched. The CDR3 protein is CASNILGQGRERYGYTF. The CDR3 nucleotides are TGTGCCAGTAATATCCTCGGACAGGGCCGCGAACGCTATGGCTACACCTTC.

V is TRBV18 and J is TRBJ1-1, with TRBD1 matching 12 bases. The CDR3 is 15 amino acids. Germline values: CDR1 KGHSH, CDR2 LQKENI. The trim removed 3 bases at V and 5 bases at J, leaving 4 bases unmatched. This CDR3 is CASSPGTGGDTEAFF. In nucleotides, the CDR3 is TGTGCCAGCTCACCCGGGACAGGGGGCGATACTGAAGCTTTCTTT.

The V and J genes are TRBV4-1 and TRBJ2-1; a weak D match, TRBD1 (5 bases). Trimming took 5 bases from V and 4 from J, leaving 18 bases between them. CDR3 length equals 16 residues. Germline assignment: CDR1 MGHRA and CDR2 YSYEKL. DNA of the CDR3: TGCGCCAGCAGCGGTTTTGAGACAGCACTTTACAATGAGCAGTTCTTC. This gives the protein CASSGFETALYNEQFF.

Only a few counts were recorded for this clone. The chain has TRBV4-3 and TRBJ2-7; D is possibly TRBD2 (7 bases). V lost 2 bases and J 4 bases, leaving 15 bases between the germline ends. This CDR3 comprises 15 residues. Per the germline V gene, CDR1 is LGHNA and CDR2 is YSLEER. The CDR3 is CASSQRRGGMYEQYF. The CDR3 bases are TGCGCCAGCAGCCAACGGAGGGGGGGCATGTACGAGCAGTACTTC.

CDR3 sequence: CASTLSGRAGNEQFF. CDR3 coding DNA: TGTGCCAGCACCCTTTCAGGCCGCGCCGGCAATGAGCAGTTCTTC. The chain recombines TRBV7-8 with TRBJ2-1; D uncertain. The CDR3 runs 15 residues. The germline CDR1 and CDR2 sequences are SGHVS and FQNEAQ. V was shortened by 7 bases and J by 6 bases, with 19 bases between the two germline ends.

This clone came up once. The chain links TRBV20-1 to TRBJ2-3; D is undetermined. Germline-derived CDR1 and CDR2 are DFQATT and SNEGSKA (reference sequence). The CDR3 length is 11 residues. V was clipped by 6 bases and J by 4 bases, with 8 bases between them. CDR3: CSATRADTQYF. The CDR3 region has the DNA TGCAGTGCCACACGTGCAGATACGCAGTATTTT.

J is TRBJ2-5 and V is TRBV5-1; 7 bases align to TRBD2. The J segment lost 2 bases and the V segment lost 2 bases, leaving 18 bases of the junction unmatched. This CDR3 contains 19 residues. Per the germline V gene, CDR1 is SGHRS and CDR2 is YFSETQ. The CDR3 spells CASSFPISYTGGPQETQYF. In DNA, the CDR3 is TGCGCCAGCAGCTTCCCTATAAGTTACACGGGGGGTCCTCAAGAGACCCAGTACTTC.

CDR3 in DNA: TGTGCCAGCAGTGTGGACAGGGGAAGCACAGATACGCAGTATTTT. It specifies CASSVDRGSTDTQYF. The genes are TRBV6-1 and TRBJ2-3; 9 nucleotides match TRBD1. The CDR3 runs to 15 residues. The ends lost 4 bases at V and 0 bases at J; junction bases unmatched: 2. CDR1 is MNHNS, CDR2 SASEGT, per germline.

This rearrangement joins TRBV2 to TRBJ2-1; 9 nucleotides line up with TRBD2. V dropped 6 bases and J dropped 2; count of bases not matched to a gene: 2. This CDR3 is built from 14 residues. The V gene's germline CDR1 is SNHLY and CDR2 FYNNEI. Here the CDR3 reads CASSPSGAYNEQFF. The DNA of the CDR3 is TGTGCCAGCAGCCCTAGCGGGGCCTACAATGAGCAGTTCTTC.

V gene TRBV18 combines with J gene TRBJ1-5, with TRBD1 identical over 7 bases. Per germline, CDR1 KGHSH and CDR2 LQKENI. This CDR3 has 13 residues. With V trimmed by 5 bases and J by 9 bases, 7 bases remained unmatched. The CDR3 DNA is TGTGCCAGCTCAACAGGGGATCAACGGCCCCAGCATTTT. As protein: CASSTGDQRPQHF.

The rearrangement uses TRBV18 and TRBJ1-2; D may be TRBD1 (5 bases). Germline V gives CDR1 KGHSH, CDR2 LQKENI. Trimming took off 0 bases at V and 4 bases at J, with 15 bases between the two ends. This CDR3 comprises 16 residues. CDR3 bases: TGTGCCAGCTCACCACCCGCGGTGACAGCTTTCTATGGCTACACCTTC. This translates into CASSPPAVTAFYGYTF.

This clone was detected only a few times. V gene TRBV28 combines with J gene TRBJ1-1; D unresolved. Trimming cost V 4 bases and J 8 bases, with 11 bases left between them. The CDR3 covers 12 residues. Per germline, CDR1 MDHEN and CDR2 SYDVKM. CDR3 residues: CASSSQSHEAFF. CDR3 DNA sequence: TGTGCCAGCAGTTCACAGTCTCACGAAGCTTTCTTT.

This sequence joins TRBV6-5 and TRBJ2-2, with TRBD1 as a possible D gene (6 bases). CDR1 and CDR2 from the germline V gene are MNHEY and SVGAGI. The CDR3 is made up of 15 amino acids. Trimming stripped 4 bases from V and 2 bases from J, with 11 bases between. The CDR3 region has the DNA TGTGCCAGCAGTTCCCGGGACATCAACACCGGGGAGCTGTTTTTT. This gives the protein CASSSRDINTGELFF.

The genes are TRBV5-6 and TRBJ2-5; TRBD1 aligns across 9 bases. The CDR3 covers 14 residues. Germline V gene data show CDR1 as SGHDT and CDR2 as YYEEEE. Unmatched junction bases numbered 2, after V lost 3 bases and J lost 2 bases. The CDR3 region has the DNA TGTGCCAGCAGCTCACAGGGGGCTCAAGAGACCCAGTACTTC. Residues: CASSSQGAQETQYF.